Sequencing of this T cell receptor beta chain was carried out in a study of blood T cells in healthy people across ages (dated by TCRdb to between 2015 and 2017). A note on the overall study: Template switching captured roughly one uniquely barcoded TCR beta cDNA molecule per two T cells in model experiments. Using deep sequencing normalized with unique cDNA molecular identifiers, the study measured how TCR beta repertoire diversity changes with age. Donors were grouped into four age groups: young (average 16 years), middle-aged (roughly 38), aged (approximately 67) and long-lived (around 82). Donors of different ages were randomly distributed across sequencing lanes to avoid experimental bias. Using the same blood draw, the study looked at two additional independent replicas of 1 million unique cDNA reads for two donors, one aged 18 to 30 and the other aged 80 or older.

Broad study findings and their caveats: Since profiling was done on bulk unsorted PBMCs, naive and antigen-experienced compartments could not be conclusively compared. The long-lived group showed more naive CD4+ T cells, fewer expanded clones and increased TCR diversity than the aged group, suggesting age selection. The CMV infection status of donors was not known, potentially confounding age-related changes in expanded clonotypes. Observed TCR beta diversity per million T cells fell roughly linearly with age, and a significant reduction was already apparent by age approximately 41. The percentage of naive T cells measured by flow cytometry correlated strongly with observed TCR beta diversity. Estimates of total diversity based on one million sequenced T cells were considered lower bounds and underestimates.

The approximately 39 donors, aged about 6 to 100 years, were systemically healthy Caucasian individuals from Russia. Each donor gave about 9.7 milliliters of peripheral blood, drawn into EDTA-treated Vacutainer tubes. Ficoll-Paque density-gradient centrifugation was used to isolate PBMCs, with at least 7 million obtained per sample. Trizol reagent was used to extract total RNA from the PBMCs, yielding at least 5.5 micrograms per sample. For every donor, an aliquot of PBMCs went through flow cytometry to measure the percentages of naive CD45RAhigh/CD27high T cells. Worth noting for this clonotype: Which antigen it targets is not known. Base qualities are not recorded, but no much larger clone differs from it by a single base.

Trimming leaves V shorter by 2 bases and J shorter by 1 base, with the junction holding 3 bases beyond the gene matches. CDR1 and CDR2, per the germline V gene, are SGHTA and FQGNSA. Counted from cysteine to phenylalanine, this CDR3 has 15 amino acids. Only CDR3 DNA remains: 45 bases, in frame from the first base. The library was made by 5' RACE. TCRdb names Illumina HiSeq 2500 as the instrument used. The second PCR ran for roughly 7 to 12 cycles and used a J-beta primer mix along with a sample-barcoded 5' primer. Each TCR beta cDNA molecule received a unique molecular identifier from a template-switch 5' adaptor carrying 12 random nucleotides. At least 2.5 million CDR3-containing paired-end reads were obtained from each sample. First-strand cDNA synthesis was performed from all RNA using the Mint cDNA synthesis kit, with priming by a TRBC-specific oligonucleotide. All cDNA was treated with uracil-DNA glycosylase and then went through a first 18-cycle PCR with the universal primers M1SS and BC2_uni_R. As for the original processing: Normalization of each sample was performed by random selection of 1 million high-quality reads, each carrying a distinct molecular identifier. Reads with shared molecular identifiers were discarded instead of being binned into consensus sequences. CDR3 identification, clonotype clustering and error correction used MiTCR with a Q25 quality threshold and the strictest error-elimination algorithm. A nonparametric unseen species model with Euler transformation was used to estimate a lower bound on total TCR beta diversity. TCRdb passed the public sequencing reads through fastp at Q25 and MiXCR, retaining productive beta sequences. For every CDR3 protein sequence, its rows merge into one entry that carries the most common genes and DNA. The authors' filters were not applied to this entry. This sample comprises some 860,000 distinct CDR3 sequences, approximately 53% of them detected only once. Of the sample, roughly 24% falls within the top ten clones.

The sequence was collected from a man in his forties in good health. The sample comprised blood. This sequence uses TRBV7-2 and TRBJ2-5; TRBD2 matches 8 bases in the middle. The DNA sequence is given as TGTGCCAGCAGCTTAAGGCGGGGGGCCCAAGAGACCCAGTACTTC. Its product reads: CASSLRRGAQETQYF.